This TCR beta chain was profiled in a study of Ad26.COV2.S vaccination and SARS-CoV-2 variants. At the level of the study: Of the COV1001 trial arms, the Ad26.COV2.S arm included the donor. Ad26.COV2.S shots went into the muscle once or twice, 56 days apart.

As to treatment: about 20 received Ad26.COV2.S at low or high dose, single or two shots; about five received placebo; per-sample allocation not given. Specimens were obtained on day 63 following the first vaccine or placebo injection. This clone was counted once. Some clones are missing from TCRdb's copy, which holds only in-frame ones; the method was immunoSEQ multiplex PCR. The sample lists 400,000 to 450,000 clones, roughly 88% occurring once. CDR3 size: 14 residues. Trimming stripped 5 bases from V and 6 bases from J, with 14 bases between. Germline CDR1 SGHAT, CDR2 FQNNGV. The chain joins TRBV11-2 to TRBJ2-1, with D possibly matching TRBD2 (5 bases). This TCR came from a person aged 18 to 65 who received the Ad26.COV2.S COVID-19 vaccine or a placebo. The sample in question was peripheral blood, obtained in a trial of Ad26.COV2.S vaccine versus placebo. The CDR3 reads CASSPLTSGNEQFF. Here the CDR3 DNA reads TGTGCCAGCAGCCCCCTCACCAGCGGCAATGAGCAGTTCTTC.